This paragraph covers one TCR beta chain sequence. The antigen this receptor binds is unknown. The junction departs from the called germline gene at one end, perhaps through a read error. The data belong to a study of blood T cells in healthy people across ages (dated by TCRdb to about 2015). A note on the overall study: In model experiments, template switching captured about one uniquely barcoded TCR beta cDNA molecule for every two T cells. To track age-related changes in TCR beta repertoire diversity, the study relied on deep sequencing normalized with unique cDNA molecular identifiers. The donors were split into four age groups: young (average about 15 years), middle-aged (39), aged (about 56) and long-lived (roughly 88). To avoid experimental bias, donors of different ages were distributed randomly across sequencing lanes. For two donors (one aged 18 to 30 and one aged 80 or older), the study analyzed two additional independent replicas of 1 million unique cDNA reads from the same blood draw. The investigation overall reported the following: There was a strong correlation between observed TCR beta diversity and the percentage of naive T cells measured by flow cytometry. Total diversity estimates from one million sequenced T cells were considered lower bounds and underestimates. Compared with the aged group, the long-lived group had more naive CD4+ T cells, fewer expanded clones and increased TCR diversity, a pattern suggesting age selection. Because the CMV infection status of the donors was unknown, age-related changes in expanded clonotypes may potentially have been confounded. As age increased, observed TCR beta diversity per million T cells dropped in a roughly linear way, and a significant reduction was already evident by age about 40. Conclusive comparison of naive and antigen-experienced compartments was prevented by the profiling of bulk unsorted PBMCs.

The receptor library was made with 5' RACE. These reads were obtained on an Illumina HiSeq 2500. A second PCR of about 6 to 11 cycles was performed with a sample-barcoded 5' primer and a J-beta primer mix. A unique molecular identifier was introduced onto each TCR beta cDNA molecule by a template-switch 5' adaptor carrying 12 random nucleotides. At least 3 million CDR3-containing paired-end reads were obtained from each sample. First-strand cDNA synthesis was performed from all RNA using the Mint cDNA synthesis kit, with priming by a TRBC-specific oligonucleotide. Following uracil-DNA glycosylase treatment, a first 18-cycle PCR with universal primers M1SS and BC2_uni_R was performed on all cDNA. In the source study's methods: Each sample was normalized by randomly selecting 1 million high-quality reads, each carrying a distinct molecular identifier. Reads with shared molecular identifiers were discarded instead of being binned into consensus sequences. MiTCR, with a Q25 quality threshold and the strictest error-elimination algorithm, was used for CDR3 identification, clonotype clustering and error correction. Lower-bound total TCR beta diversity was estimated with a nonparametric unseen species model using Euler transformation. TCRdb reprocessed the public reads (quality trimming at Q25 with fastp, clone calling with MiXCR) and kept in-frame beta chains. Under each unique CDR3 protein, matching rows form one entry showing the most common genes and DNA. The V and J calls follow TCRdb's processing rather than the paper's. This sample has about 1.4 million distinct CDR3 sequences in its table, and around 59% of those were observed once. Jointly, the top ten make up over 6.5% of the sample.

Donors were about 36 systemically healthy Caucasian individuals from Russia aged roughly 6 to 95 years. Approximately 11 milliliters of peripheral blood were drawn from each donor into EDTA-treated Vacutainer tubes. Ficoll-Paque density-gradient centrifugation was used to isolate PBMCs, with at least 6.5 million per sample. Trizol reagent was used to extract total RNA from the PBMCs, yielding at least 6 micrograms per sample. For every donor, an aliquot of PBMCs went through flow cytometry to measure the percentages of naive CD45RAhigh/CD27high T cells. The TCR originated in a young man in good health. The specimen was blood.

The DNA sequence is as follows: TGTGCCAGTTCGGGACACAACACTGGGGAGCTGTTTTTT. Translated, it gives CASSGHNTGELFF. Rearrangement joined TRBV6-5 to TRBJ2-2; matching of 6 bases hints at TRBD1 as the D gene. There are 13 amino acids in the CDR3, from cysteine to phenylalanine inclusive. Only the CDR3 DNA is retained, 39 bases long and in frame from the first base. According to the germline V gene, CDR1 reads MNHEY and CDR2 reads SVGAGI.